The rows below give T cell receptor beta chains drawn from one sample of a study of blood T cell repertoires in COVID-19. The table came from immunoSEQ multiplex PCR; TCRdb's copy has only in-frame clones and leaves some out. Altogether about 180,000 clones are present, approximately 78% being singletons, with the ten largest covering roughly 12%. The sequencing sample was made of peripheral blood. All receptors come from a woman of 80 years or more with COVID-19, enrolled during active disease. Both conserved end residues are part of each CDR3.

len,v_gene,CDR3aa
18,TRBV7-2,CASSLDGLAGVGADTQYF
13,TRBV11-2,CASSLGAGFGYTF
13,TRBV6-5,CASSRTENEKLFF
16,TRBV7-9,CASSTRTSGNTGELFF
17,TRBV7-2,CASSLALDRGGNQPQHF
15,TRBV7-2,CASSLVGQAYYGYTF
15,TRBV2,CASSDVGTSQETQYF
15,TRBV11-3,CASSSSGGAYNEQFF
15,TRBV7-8,CASSLRLGNTGELFF
15,TRBV5-1,CASRPGLAGANEQYF
14,TRBV9,CASSAQVSNTEAFF
15,TRBV27,CASSPQGFGNTEAFF
15,TRBV5-1,CASSFDGSSYNEQFF
15,TRBV4-1,CASSQVAGTNEKLFF
14,TRBV5-1,CASSPSRVPYEQYF
13,TRBV19,CASSPDRVYGYTF
15,TRBV19,CASSIDQGTRQPQHF
14,TRBV6-5,CASSYSPGNEKLFF
12,TRBV14,CASSQGLGIQYF
17,TRBV6-2/TRBV6-3,CASSSPPGQGKNTEAFF
15,TRBV4-1,CASSQILAGDYEQYF
16,TRBV7-9,CASSLTGYSTNEKLFF
15,TRBV19,CASSILAEGYNEQFF
15,TRBV5-1,CASSSAGGSGNTIYF
15,TRBV5-1,CASSTPQQGDGELFF
15,TRBV18,CASSPGDRGRETQYF
15,TRBV5-1,CASSRNRESDDTQYF
14,TRBV11-2,CASSFRQGWTEAFF
12,TRBV7-9,CASSLGQQHLHF
17,TRBV7-3,CASKVPGQGMANEKLFF
15,TRBV5-8,CASSLDGSRADTQYF
13,TRBV11-2,CASRATGALEQYF
19,TRBV27,CASSFIATSGRTLYNEQFF
14,TRBV2,CASKGQGARETQYF
15,TRBV2,CASRSDPPPTDTQYF
12,TRBV7-9,CASSLQYNEQFF
15,TRBV15,CATSRVRGYQETQYF
14,TRBV5-1,CASSLDFFNEKLFF
13,TRBV3-1/TRBV3-2,CASSQGGGSSIYF
14,TRBV27,CASSPLKGSGELFF
14,TRBV27,CASSLKPGPYEQYF
12,TRBV19,CASSPQDQPQHF
18,TRBV11-3,CASSSYPGHEANTGELFF
19,TRBV7-9,CASSPPGAMRGRRNTEAFF
15,TRBV7-9,CASTKYATGVHGYTF
15,TRBV4-2,CASRPSGTLFYEQYF
15,TRBV15,CATSRDSGVSYEQYF
15,TRBV2,CASSDRGATNEKLFF
19,TRBV7-2,CASSSTTGYGVYSNQPQHF
15,TRBV5-8,CASSFDSSSTDTQYF
18,TRBV4-2,CASSQERIGLAGTYEQYF
14,TRBV27,CASILPGQVNEQYF
15,TRBV7-2,CASSVRMTSGYEQYF
13,TRBV6-2/TRBV6-3,CASSRDRNQPQHF
14,TRBV5-1,CASSLRQGNTEAFF
15,TRBV2,CASSEQRASTGELFF
13,TRBV18,CASSPPGQGEFTF